Listed here are 7 T cell receptor beta chains from one sample, sequenced in a study of OX40 agonist ivuxolimab in advanced cancers. Generated by immunoSEQ multiplex PCR, the TCRdb table keeps only in-frame clones and is missing some. The data hold about 77,000 clones, with 85% observed a single time. Material: CD4+ or CD8+ T cells sorted from blood, obtained in a trial of the OX40 agonist ivuxolimab. These receptors were taken from an adult with an advanced solid tumor such as melanoma, head and neck, liver or kidney cancer.

This clone came up once. The V call is TRBV30, the J call TRBJ1-2; D is unclear. Looked up from germline, CDR1 is GTSNPN and CDR2 is SVGIG (reference sequence). Trimming removed 2 bases from V and 4 bases from J, with 11 bases in between. The CDR3 covers 13 residues. Here the CDR3 reads CAWSPQGSYGYTF. CDR3 coding DNA: TGTGCCTGGAGTCCACAAGGAAGCTATGGCTACACCTTC.

The CDR3 spells CASRELGLNYGYTF. CDR3 DNA sequence: TGTGCCAGCAGGGAATTGGGTTTGAACTATGGCTACACCTTC. The rearrangement links TRBV5-4 to TRBJ1-2; D gene ambiguous. The CDR3 is 14 amino acids. The germline V and J ends were trimmed by 5 bases and 2 bases, with 13 bases remaining between them. Germline assignment: CDR1 SGHNT and CDR2 YYREEE (reference sequence).

The rearrangement links TRBV10-2 to TRBJ1-2, with 7 bases aligning to TRBD1. The CDR3 runs to 17 residues. Trimming removed 6 bases from V and 2 bases from J; junction bases left unmatched: 15. The germline V gene has CDR1 WSHSY and CDR2 SAAADI. CDR3 nucleotides: TGCGCCAGCAGGATTCCCGAGGGGGCGAGAAACAACTATGGCTACACCTTC. Its translation: CASRIPEGARNNYGYTF.

The rearrangement links TRBV30 to TRBJ2-5; a weak D match, TRBD2 (6 bases). The CDR3 is made up of 13 amino acids. Germline assignment: CDR1 GTSNPN and CDR2 SVGIG (reference sequence). Trimming left V 2 bases short and J 1 base short, with 8 bases between. The chain's CDR3 is CAWSRGTQETQYF. The CDR3 DNA follows: TGTGCCTGGAGTCGCGGGACCCAAGAGACCCAGTACTTC.

The V gene is TRBV30, the J gene TRBJ2-2; 8 nucleotides line up with TRBD2. V dropped 4 bases and J dropped 5; count of bases not matched to a gene: 6. Germline V gene lookup returns CDR1 GTSNPN and CDR2 SVGIG (reference sequence). This CDR3 has 14 amino acids. CDR3 DNA: TGTGCCTGGACGGGGGGGCCTGGGACCGGGGAGCTGTTTTTT. This encodes CAWTGGPGTGELFF.

The chain links TRBV18 to TRBJ2-1; TRBD1 is a possible D gene (5 bases). This CDR3 contains 13 residues. Between the trimmed V and J ends, which lost 1 base and 8 bases, there was a span of 9 bases. Germline-derived CDR1 and CDR2 are KGHSH and LQKENI. The CDR3 nucleotides are TGTGCCAGCTCACCACGCCAGGGCGATGAGCAGTTCTTC. Protein: CASSPRQGDEQFF.

The gene calls are TRBV7-3 and TRBJ2-3; 10 bases fit TRBD1. The CDR3 extends over 18 amino acids. V lost 0 bases and J lost 3; bases outside the gene matches: 9. The germline gives CDR1 SGHTA, CDR2 FQGTGA. The CDR3 protein is CASSLTPTGGFGTDTQYF. The CDR3 nucleotides read TGTGCCAGCAGCTTAACCCCGACAGGGGGCTTTGGAACAGATACGCAGTATTTT.